The 20 T cell receptor beta chains below come from one sample, sequenced in a study of blood T cell repertoires in COVID-19. Assay used: immunoSEQ multiplex PCR; TCRdb lists only in-frame clones, some missing. This sample yields tens of thousands of clones, of which roughly 80% are seen a single time; approximately 10% belongs to the top ten. Sequencing used peripheral blood. The source is a human donor in a cohort sampled during active COVID-19.

The table lists this clone with a count of one. J is TRBJ1-4 and V is TRBV6-5; TRBD1 might be the D (5 bases). The CDR3 loop spans 15 amino acids. V lost 6 bases, J lost 3 bases, and 14 bases lay in between. Germline loops: CDR1 MNHEY, CDR2 SVGAGI. CDR3 nucleotide sequence: TGTGCCAGCAGACCCCAGGCGGGGGCTAATGAAAAACTGTTTTTT. This sequence encodes CASRPQAGANEKLFF.

V gene TRBV7-3 combines with J gene TRBJ1-1; D call uncertain. The germline CDR1 and CDR2 sequences are SGHTA and FQGTGA. The CDR3 runs 14 residues. V lost 1 base and J 5 bases, leaving 11 bases between the germline ends. CDR3 bases: TGTGCCAGCAGCTTAAGTCGGGTTGGGACTGAAGCTTTCTTT. This encodes CASSLSRVGTEAFF.

V is TRBV9 and J is TRBJ2-1; 14 nucleotides agree with TRBD2. The CDR3 sequence is 19 residues long. V trimming: 4 bases; J trimming: 0 bases; junction bases outside the gene matches: 9. Per germline, CDR1 SGDLS and CDR2 YYNGEE. Here the CDR3 reads CASSPRTSGRISSYNEQFF. The CDR3 DNA reads as TGTGCCAGCAGCCCACGGACTAGCGGGAGGATTAGCTCCTACAATGAGCAGTTCTTC.

The rearrangement joins TRBV13 to TRBJ2-7, with TRBD1 identical over 8 bases. The CDR3 is 14 amino acids. V was clipped by 5 bases and J by 3 bases; unmatched bases: 6. The germline V gene has CDR1 PRHDT and CDR2 FYEKMQ (reference sequence). CDR3 sequence (DNA): TGTGCCAGCAGCATGACAGGGGTGTTCTACGAGCAGTACTTC. Protein: CASSMTGVFYEQYF.

The V gene is TRBV6-5, the J gene TRBJ2-7; TRBD2 agrees at 7 bases. The trim removed 7 bases at V and 7 bases at J, leaving 10 bases unmatched. Per the germline V gene, CDR1 is MNHEY and CDR2 is SVGAGI. CDR3 length: 13 amino acids. CDR3 nucleotide sequence: TGTGCCAGCACCGGGGACTACCTGGGGGAGCAGTACTTC. Translating gives CASTGDYLGEQYF.

A remark on this clone: The sample holds other DNA sequences that translate to the same CDR3. The chain couples TRBV5-1 to TRBJ2-7, with TRBD2 matching over 8 bases. V gave up 5 bases and J gave up 1 base; unmatched junction bases: 2. Germline-derived CDR1 and CDR2 are SGHRS and YFSETQ. There are 13 residues in the CDR3. CDR3 in DNA: TGCGCCAGCAGGCCGGGAGGGTCCTACGAGCAGTACTTC. Its translation: CASRPGGSYEQYF. The full variable domain, with the rest looked up from reference TRBV5-1 and TRBJ2-7, is KAGVTQTPRYLIKTRGQQVTLSCSPISGHRSVSWYQQTPGQGLQFLFEYFSETQRNKGNFPGRFSGRQFSNSRSEMNVSTLELGDSALYLCASRPGGSYEQYFGPGTRLTVT.

This rearrangement joins TRBV10-3 to TRBJ2-5; D is undetermined. Germline lookup yields CDR1 ENHRY and CDR2 SYGVKD. There are 13 residues in the CDR3. Trimming removed 2 bases from V and 1 base from J, with 5 bases in between. CDR3 DNA sequence: TGTGCCATCAGTGAGACTCCCCAAGAGACCCAGTACTTC. Translating it yields CAISETPQETQYF.

The V gene is TRBV28, the J gene TRBJ2-5, with a weak D call TRBD2 (6 bases). The CDR3 loop spans 16 amino acids. V was pared by 3 bases and J by 13 bases, with 27 bases between. From germline, CDR1 is MDHEN and CDR2 SYDVKM. The CDR3 DNA is TGTGCCAGCAGTTTGCCAACCGGGACTTTGGCTCGGGGTCGGTACTTC. Translated: CASSLPTGTLARGRYF.

The table lists this clone with a count of one. The chain combines TRBV4-2 with TRBJ2-7; tentative D call: TRBD1 (6 bases). This CDR3 region has 16 residues. From germline, CDR1 is LGHNA and CDR2 YNFKEQ. Trimming left V 4 bases short and J 5 bases short, with 21 bases between. CDR3 sequence: CASSPSAGALKDEQYF. The CDR3 region has the DNA TGTGCCAGCAGCCCAAGCGCAGGGGCATTAAAGGACGAGCAGTACTTC.

This chain uses TRBV19 with TRBJ1-1; D is possibly TRBD1 (5 bases). This CDR3 contains 17 residues. CDR1 LNHDA and CDR2 SQIVND come from the germline V gene (reference sequence). V shed 5 bases and J shed 6 bases, with 25 bases lying between them. The CDR3 sequence is CASSAQTMGTDNAEAFF. Written as DNA, the CDR3 is TGTGCCAGTAGTGCTCAAACTATGGGAACGGACAACGCTGAAGCTTTCTTT.

This chain links TRBV5-8 with TRBJ2-1; a possible D gene is TRBD1 (6 bases). The CDR3 contains 12 residues. V was trimmed by 2 bases and J by 8 bases, leaving 8 bases between them. Germline CDR1 SGHTS, CDR2 YDEGEE. Written as DNA, the CDR3 is TGTGCCAGCAGCTTCAGGGGCGATGAGCAGTTCTTC. It yields the protein CASSFRGDEQFF.

This chain uses TRBV7-3 with TRBJ2-7; the D gene is possibly TRBD1 (6 bases). This CDR3 is built from 15 residues. The ends were cut back, 2 bases at V and 1 base at J, with 12 bases in the middle. Germline lookup yields CDR1 SGHTA and CDR2 FQGTGA. DNA of the CDR3: TGTGCCAGCAGCTTAGATGGAGGACAGTCCTACGAGCAGTACTTC. It yields the protein CASSLDGGQSYEQYF.

This rearrangement joins TRBV7-6 to TRBJ2-7; 9 nucleotides agree with TRBD2. Germline V gene sequence: CDR1 SGHVS, CDR2 FNYEAQ. The length of the CDR3 is 17 residues. J was trimmed by 0 bases and V by 1 base; bases with no gene match: 7. DNA for the CDR3: TGTGCCAGCAGCTTAGGAGCGGCTAGCGGGACCTCCTACGAGCAGTACTTC. Protein: CASSLGAASGTSYEQYF.

The chain has TRBV7-2 and TRBJ2-5; 8 nucleotides match TRBD1. The germline CDR1 and CDR2 sequences are SGHTA and FQGNSA. V was pared by 5 bases and J by 2 bases, with 7 bases of the junction left unmatched. The CDR3 is made up of 15 amino acids. Here the CDR3 reads CASSPDRGLQETQYF. Written as DNA, the CDR3 is TGTGCCAGCAGCCCCGACAGGGGATTACAAGAGACCCAGTACTTC.

Written as DNA, the CDR3 is TGTGCCAGCAGCTTATGGGCGGGCCCCTACGAGCAGTACTTC. It encodes CASSLWAGPYEQYF. The chain is built from TRBV7-3 and TRBJ2-7; perhaps TRBD2 as D (5 bases). Trimming took off 2 bases at V and 2 bases at J, with 10 bases between the two ends. Germline loops: CDR1 SGHTA, CDR2 FQGTGA. The CDR3 runs to 14 residues.

The gene calls are TRBV7-8 and TRBJ2-7; 9 positions agree with TRBD2. Germline V gives CDR1 SGHVS, CDR2 FQNEAQ. Unmatched junction bases numbered 5, after V lost 4 bases and J lost 1 base. The CDR3 consists of 15 residues. The CDR3 loop is CASSSGLASSYEQYF. CDR3 nucleotides: TGTGCCAGCAGCTCCGGACTAGCGTCGTCCTACGAGCAGTACTTC.

The V call is TRBV20-1, the J call TRBJ2-1; 9 nucleotides match TRBD2. The CDR3 is 14 residues long. Germline V gene lookup returns CDR1 DFQATT and CDR2 SNEGSKA (reference sequence). J lost 5 bases, V lost 3 bases, and 5 bases had no gene match. CDR3 protein: CSASSGSRNNEQFF. The CDR3 DNA reads TGCAGTGCTAGTAGCGGGAGCCGAAACAATGAGCAGTTCTTC.

This clone showed up just a few times. The V call is TRBV20-1, the J call TRBJ2-7, with TRBD1 identical over 7 bases. Germline V lookup: CDR1 DFQATT, CDR2 SNEGSKA (reference sequence). The CDR3 totals 14 residues. V lost 3 bases and J lost 3; bases outside the gene matches: 8. DNA of the CDR3: TGCAGTGCTAGTGTTCCAGGGGGAAGCTACGAGCAGTACTTC. This sequence encodes CSASVPGGSYEQYF.

The chain uses TRBV10-2 and TRBJ2-1; 16 bases are shared with TRBD2. This CDR3 is 18 amino acids long. Germline CDR1 is WSHSY and CDR2 is SAAADI. V shed 5 bases and J 7 bases; nucleotides not matched to a gene: 11. The CDR3 DNA sequence: TGCGCCAGCAGTCGCCCGGGACTAGCGGGGGGGCGAGGGAATGAGCAGTTCTTC. Protein sequence: CASSRPGLAGGRGNEQFF.

This sequence joins TRBV28 and TRBJ1-6; maybe TRBD1 (6 bases). The CDR3 has 15 amino acids. Germline lookup yields CDR1 MDHEN and CDR2 SYDVKM. V was shortened by 8 bases and J by 6 bases, with 17 bases between the two germline ends. CDR3 in amino acids: CASDFLQGSNSPLHF. Written as DNA, the CDR3 is TGTGCCAGCGATTTCCTACAGGGATCTAATTCACCCCTCCACTTT.